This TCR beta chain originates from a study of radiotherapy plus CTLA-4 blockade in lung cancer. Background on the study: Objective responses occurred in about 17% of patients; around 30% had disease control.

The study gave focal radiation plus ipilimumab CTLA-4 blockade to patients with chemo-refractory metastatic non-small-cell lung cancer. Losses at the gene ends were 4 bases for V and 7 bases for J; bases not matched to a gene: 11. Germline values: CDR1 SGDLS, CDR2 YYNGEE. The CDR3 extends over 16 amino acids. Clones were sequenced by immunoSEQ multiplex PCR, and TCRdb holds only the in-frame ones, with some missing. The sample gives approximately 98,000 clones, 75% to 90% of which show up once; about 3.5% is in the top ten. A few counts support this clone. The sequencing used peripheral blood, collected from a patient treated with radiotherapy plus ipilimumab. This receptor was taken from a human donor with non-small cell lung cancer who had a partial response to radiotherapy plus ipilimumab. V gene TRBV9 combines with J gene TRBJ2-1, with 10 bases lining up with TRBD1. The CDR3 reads CASSSRQGARGNEQFF. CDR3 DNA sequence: TGTGCCAGCAGCTCCCGACAGGGGGCGCGGGGAAATGAGCAGTTCTTC.